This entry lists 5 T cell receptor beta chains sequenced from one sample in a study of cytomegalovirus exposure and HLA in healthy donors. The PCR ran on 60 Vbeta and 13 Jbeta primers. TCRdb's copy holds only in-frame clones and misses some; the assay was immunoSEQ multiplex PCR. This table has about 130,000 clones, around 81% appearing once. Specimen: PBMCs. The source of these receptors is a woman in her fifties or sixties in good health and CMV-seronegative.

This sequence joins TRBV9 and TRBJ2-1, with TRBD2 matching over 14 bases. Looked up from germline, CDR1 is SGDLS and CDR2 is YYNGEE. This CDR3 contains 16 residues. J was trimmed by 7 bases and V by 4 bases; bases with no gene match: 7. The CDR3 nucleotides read TGTGCCAGCAGCCCCTGGGGGACTAGCGGGAGTAATGAGCAGTTCTTC. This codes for CASSPWGTSGSNEQFF.

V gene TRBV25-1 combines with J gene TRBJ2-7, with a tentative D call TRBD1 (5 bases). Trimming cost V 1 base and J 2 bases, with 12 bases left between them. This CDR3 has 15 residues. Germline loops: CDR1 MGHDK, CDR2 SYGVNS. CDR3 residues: CASSESKAGTYEQYF. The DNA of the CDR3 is TGTGCCAGCAGTGAATCGAAGGCAGGGACCTACGAGCAGTACTTC.

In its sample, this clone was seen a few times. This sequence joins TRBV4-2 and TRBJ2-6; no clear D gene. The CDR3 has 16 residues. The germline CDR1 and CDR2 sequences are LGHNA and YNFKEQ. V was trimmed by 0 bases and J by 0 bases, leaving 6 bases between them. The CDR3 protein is CASSQERDSGANVLTF. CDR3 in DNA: TGTGCCAGCAGCCAAGAGAGAGACTCTGGGGCCAACGTCCTGACTTTC.

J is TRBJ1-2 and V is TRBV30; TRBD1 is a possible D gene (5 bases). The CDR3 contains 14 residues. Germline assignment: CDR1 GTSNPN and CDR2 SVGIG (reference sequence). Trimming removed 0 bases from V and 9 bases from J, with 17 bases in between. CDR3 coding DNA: TGTGCCTGGAGTGTAGGGGCAGGTACATTCAGCTACACCTTC. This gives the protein CAWSVGAGTFSYTF.

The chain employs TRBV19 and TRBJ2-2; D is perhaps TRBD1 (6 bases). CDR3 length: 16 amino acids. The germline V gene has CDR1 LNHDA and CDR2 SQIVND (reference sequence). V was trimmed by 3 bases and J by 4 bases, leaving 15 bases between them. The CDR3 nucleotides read TGTGCCAGTAGTATGAGAACAGGGATATCCACCGGGGAGCTGTTTTTT. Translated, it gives CASSMRTGISTGELFF. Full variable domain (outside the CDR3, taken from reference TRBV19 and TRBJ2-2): DGGITQSPKYLFRKEGQNVTLSCEQNLNHDAMYWYRQDPGQGLRLIYYSQIVNDFQKGDIAEGYSVSREKKESFPLTVTSAQKNPTAFYLCASSMRTGISTGELFFGEGSRLTVL.